The source of this TCR beta chain is a study of blood T cell repertoires in COVID-19. Assay used: immunoSEQ multiplex PCR; TCRdb lists only in-frame clones, some missing. The sample yields roughly 110,000 clones, about 80% seen once. The receptor was isolated from a woman aged 55 to 70 with acute or convalescent COVID-19. The sequencing input was peripheral blood.

As DNA, the CDR3 is TGCGCCAGCAGCCCCGACAGCTATGGCTACACCTTC. It encodes CASSPDSYGYTF. The J gene is TRBJ1-2, the V gene TRBV5-1; possibly TRBD1 for D (5 bases). The length of the CDR3 is 12 residues. Trimming left V 4 bases short and J 4 bases short, with 8 bases between. Germline CDR1 is SGHRS and CDR2 is YFSETQ.